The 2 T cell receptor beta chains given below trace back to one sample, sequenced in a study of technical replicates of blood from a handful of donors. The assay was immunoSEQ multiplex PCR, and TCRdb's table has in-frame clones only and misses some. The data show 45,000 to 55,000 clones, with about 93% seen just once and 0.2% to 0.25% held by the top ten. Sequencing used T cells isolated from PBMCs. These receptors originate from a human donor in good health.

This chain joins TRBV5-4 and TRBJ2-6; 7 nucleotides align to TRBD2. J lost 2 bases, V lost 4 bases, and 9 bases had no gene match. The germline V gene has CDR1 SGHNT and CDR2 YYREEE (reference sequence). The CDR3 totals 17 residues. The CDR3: CASSNLGRTAGANVLTF. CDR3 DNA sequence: TGTGCCAGCAGCAACCTCGGGAGGACGGCTGGGGCCAACGTCCTGACTTTC. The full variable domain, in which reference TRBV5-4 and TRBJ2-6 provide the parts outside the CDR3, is ETGVTQSPTHLIKTRGQQVTLRCSSQSGHNTVSWYQQALGQGPQFIFQYYREEENGRGNFPPRFSGLQFPNYSSELNVNALELDDSALYLCASSNLGRTAGANVLTFGAGSRLTVL.

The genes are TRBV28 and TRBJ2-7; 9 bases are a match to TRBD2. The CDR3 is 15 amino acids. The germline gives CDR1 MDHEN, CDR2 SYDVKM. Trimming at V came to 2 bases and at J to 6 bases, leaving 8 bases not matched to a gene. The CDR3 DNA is TGTGCCAGCAGTTTAATGGCGGGAGGGCCACTCGAGCAGTACTTC. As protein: CASSLMAGGPLEQYF.